This entry lists 4 T cell receptor beta chains sequenced from one sample in a study of T cells in Graves' hyperthyroidism and ophthalmopathy. RNA transcripts were the template for amplifying TCR beta CDR3 regions. RT-PCR in the first round (using the HTBI primer set) targeted the TCR CDR3. Using its own MiXCR run on the multiplex PCR reads, TCRdb lists one record per CDR3 protein. Among about 180,000 distinct CDR3 sequences listed, about a sixth were seen once. The sample taken for sequencing was blood. The receptor set was obtained from a woman aged 45-65 years with Graves' hyperthyroidism.

In its sample, this clonotype was seen many times. The chain joins TRBV13 to TRBJ1-6, with no clear D. The CDR3 length is 15 residues. V was clipped by 5 bases and J by 4 bases, with 12 bases between them. The germline V gene has CDR1 PRHDT and CDR2 FYEKMQ (reference sequence). This CDR3 reads CASSPSLGYNSPLHF. The CDR3 DNA reads TGTGCCAGCAGCCCATCATTAGGGTATAATTCACCCCTCCACTTT.

This clonotype was recorded many times. J is TRBJ2-7 and V is TRBV5-1, with 7 bases fitting TRBD1. The CDR3 runs 15 residues. Germline values: CDR1 SGHRS, CDR2 YFSETQ. The J segment lost 5 bases and the V segment lost 0 bases, leaving 8 bases of the junction unmatched. In nucleotides, the CDR3 is TGCGCCAGCAGCTTGGGAGGACAGGCGTATAACGAGCAGTACTTC. Its translation is CASSLGGQAYNEQYF.

This clonotype was detected ten times or more. The chain uses TRBV13 and TRBJ2-5; D possibly matches TRBD1 or TRBD2 (5 bases each). CDR1 and CDR2 from the germline V gene are PRHDT and FYEKMQ (reference sequence). Trimming pared 8 bases from V and 6 bases from J, leaving 19 bases between. The CDR3 runs to 14 residues. CDR3 protein: CASADPRGVQTQYF. DNA for the CDR3: TGTGCCAGCGCCGACCCAAGGGGAGTCCAGACCCAGTACTTC.

This clonotype came up once. The CDR3 sequence is CASSNFDGGAILREQYF. CDR3 sequence (DNA): TGTGCCAGCAGTAACTTTGACGGAGGGGCGATCCTACGAGAGCAGTACTTC. This chain links TRBV28 with TRBJ2-7; D might be TRBD2 (6 bases). The CDR3 extends over 17 amino acids. Germline V lookup: CDR1 MDHEN, CDR2 SYDVKM. V lost 5 bases to trimming and J lost 7 bases, with 27 bases between them. Supplemented by reference TRBV28 and TRBJ2-7, the full variable domain reads DVKVTQSSRYLVKRTGEKVFLECVQDMDHENMFWYRQDPGLGLRLIYFSYDVKMKEKGDIPEGYSVSREKKERFSLILESASTNQTSMYLCASSNFDGGAILREQYFGPGTRLTVT.